A single sample gave rise to the 5 T cell receptor beta chains below, sequenced in a study of shared clonotypes between healthy human individuals. Sequencing used immunoSEQ multiplex PCR; TCRdb keeps in-frame clones, though not all of them. Of hundreds of thousands of clones detected, 72% appear once; the ten largest clones hold roughly 1.8%. Sequenced input: memory CD4+ T cells sorted from blood. Subset noted: CD45RA-negative fraction. The receptors originated from a woman between 25 and 40 years old in good health.

The chain recombines TRBV28 with TRBJ2-7, with 8 bases identical to TRBD1. V lost 5 bases, J lost 4 bases, and 13 bases stayed unmatched. The CDR3 length is 16 residues. Germline V gives CDR1 MDHEN, CDR2 SYDVKM. CDR3 DNA sequence: TGTGCCAGCAGTCAGGGACGGGACAGGTTTCGATACGAGCAGTACTTC. Its protein is CASSQGRDRFRYEQYF.

The CDR3 nucleotides are TGCGCCAGCAGCCAAGGGGGCGAGGGCACTGAAGCTTTCTTT. Translation gives CASSQGGEGTEAFF. The rearrangement joins TRBV5-1 to TRBJ1-1; TRBD1 matches 7 bases. CDR3 length: 14 residues. CDR1 is SGHRS and CDR2 is YFSETQ in the germline V gene. Trimming at V came to 4 bases and at J to 4 bases, leaving 7 bases not matched to a gene.

The chain links TRBV19 to TRBJ2-5; 7 bases are a match to TRBD1. Looked up from germline, CDR1 is LNHDA and CDR2 is SQIVND (reference sequence). The CDR3 is 14 residues long. The V and J ends lost 5 bases and 5 bases, in that order; junction bases with no gene match: 8. The CDR3 loop reads CASSSQTGSETQYF. CDR3 coding DNA: TGTGCCAGTAGTTCCCAGACAGGGTCTGAGACCCAGTACTTC.

The chain combines TRBV14 with TRBJ1-1; D is uncertain. Deletions cut 6 bases from V and 2 bases from J, with 16 bases between. The CDR3 covers 15 residues. The V gene's germline CDR1 is SGHDN and CDR2 FVKESK. CDR3 residues: CASRRVGSKNTEAFF. DNA of the CDR3: TGTGCCAGCAGAAGGGTAGGTTCCAAAAACACTGAAGCTTTCTTT.

The V gene is TRBV7-9, the J gene TRBJ2-5, with 10 bases matching TRBD2. In germline, CDR1 is SEHNR, CDR2 FQNEAQ (reference sequence). V gave up 8 bases and J gave up 4 bases; unmatched junction bases: 4. The CDR3 is 13 residues long. Written as DNA, the CDR3 is TGTGCCAGCGTCATAGCGGGAGGAGAGACCCAGTACTTC. This codes for CASVIAGGETQYF.